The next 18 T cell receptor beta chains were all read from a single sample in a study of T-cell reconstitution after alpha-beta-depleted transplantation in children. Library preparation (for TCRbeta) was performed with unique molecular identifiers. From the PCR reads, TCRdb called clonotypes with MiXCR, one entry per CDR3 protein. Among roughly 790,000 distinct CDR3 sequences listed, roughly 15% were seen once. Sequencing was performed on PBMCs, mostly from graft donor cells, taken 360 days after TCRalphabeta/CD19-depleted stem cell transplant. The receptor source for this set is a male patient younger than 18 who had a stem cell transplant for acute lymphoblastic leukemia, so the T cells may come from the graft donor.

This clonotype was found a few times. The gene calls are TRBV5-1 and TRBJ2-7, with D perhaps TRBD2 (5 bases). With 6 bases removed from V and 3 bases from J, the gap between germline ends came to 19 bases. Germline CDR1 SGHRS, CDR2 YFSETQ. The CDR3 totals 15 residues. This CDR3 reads CASTWRTGIGYEQYF. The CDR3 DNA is TGCGCCAGCACTTGGAGGACGGGGATCGGCTACGAGCAGTACTTC. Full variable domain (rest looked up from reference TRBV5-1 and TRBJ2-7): KAGVTQTPRYLIKTRGQQVTLSCSPISGHRSVSWYQQTPGQGLQFLFEYFSETQRNKGNFPGRFSGRQFSNSRSEMNVSTLELGDSALYLCASTWRTGIGYEQYFGPGTRLTVT.

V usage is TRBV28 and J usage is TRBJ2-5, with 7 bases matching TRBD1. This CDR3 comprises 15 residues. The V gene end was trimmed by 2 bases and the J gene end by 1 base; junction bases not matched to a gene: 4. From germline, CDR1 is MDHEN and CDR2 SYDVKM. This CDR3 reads CASSLPGTAQETQYF. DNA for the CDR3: TGTGCCAGCAGTTTACCCGGGACAGCCCAAGAGACCCAGTACTTC.

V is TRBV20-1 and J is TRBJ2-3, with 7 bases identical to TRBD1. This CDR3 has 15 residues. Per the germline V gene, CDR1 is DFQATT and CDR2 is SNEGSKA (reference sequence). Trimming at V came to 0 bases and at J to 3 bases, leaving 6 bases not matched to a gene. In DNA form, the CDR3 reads TGCAGTGCTAGAGATTTCGGCAGGGGGACAGATACGCAGTATTTT. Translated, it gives CSARDFGRGTDTQYF.

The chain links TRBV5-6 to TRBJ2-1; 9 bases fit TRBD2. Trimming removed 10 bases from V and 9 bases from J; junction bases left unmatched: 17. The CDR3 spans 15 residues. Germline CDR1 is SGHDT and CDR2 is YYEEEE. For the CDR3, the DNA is TGTGCCGCCCGACCAGCGGGAGGAGGTTTCGGTGAGCAGTTCTTC. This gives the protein CAARPAGGGFGEQFF.

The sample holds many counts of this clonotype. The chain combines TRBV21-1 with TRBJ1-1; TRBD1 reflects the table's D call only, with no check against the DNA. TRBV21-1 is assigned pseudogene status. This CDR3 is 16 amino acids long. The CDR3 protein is CASPLTGAPSETEAFF. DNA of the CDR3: TGTGCCAGCCCCCTTACGGGGGCCCCATCGGAGACTGAAGCTTTCTTT.

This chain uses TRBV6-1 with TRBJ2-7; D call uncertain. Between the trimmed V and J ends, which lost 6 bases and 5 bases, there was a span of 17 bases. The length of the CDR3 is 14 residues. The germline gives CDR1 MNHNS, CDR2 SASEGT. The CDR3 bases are TGTGCCAGCAGCTCATCGTACAGTTTTAACGAGCAGTACTTC. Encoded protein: CASSSSYSFNEQYF.

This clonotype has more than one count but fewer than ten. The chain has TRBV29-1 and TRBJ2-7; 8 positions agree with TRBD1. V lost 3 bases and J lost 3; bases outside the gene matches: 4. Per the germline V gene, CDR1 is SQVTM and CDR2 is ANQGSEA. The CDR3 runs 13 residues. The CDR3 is CSVEGTGDYEQYF. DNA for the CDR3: TGCAGCGTTGAGGGGACAGGCGACTACGAGCAGTACTTC.

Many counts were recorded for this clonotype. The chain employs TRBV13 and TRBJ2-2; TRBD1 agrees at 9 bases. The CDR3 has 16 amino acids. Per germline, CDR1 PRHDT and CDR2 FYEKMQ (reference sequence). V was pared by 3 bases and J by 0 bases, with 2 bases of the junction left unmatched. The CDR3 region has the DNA TGTGCCAGCAGCTTCCGGGACAGGGCGAACACCGGGGAGCTGTTTTTT. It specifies CASSFRDRANTGELFF.

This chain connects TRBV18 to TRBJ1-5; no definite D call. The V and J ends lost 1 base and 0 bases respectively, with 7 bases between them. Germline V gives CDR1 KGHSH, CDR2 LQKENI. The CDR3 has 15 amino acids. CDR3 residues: CASSPQQHSNQPQHF. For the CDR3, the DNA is TGTGCCAGCTCACCACAACAGCATAGCAATCAGCCCCAGCATTTT.

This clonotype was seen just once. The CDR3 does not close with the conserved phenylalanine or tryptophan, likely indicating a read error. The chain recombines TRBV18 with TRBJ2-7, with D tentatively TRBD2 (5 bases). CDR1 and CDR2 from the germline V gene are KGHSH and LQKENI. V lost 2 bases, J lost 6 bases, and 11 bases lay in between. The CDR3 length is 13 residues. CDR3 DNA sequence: TGTGCCAGCTCACCAGGGCTAGCCGGCGAGCAGTACATC. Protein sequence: CASSPGLAGEQYI.

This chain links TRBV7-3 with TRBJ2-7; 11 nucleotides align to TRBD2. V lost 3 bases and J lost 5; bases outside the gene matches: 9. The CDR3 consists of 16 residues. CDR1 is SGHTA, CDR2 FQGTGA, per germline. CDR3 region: CASSFSMTSGIHEQYF. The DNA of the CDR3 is TGTGCCAGCAGCTTTTCCATGACTAGCGGGATCCACGAGCAGTACTTC.

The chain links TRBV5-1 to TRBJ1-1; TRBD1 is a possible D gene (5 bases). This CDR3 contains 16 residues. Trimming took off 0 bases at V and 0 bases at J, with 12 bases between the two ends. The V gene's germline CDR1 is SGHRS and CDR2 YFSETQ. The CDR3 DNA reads TGCGCCAGCAGCTTGGCCGGGGCTGTCTTGAACACTGAAGCTTTCTTT. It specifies CASSLAGAVLNTEAFF.

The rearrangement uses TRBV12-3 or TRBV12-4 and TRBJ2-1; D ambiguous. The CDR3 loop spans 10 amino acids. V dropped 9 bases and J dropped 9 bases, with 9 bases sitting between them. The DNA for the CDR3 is TGTGCCAGTGGAACAAGTGAGCAGTTCTTC. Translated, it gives CASGTSEQFF.

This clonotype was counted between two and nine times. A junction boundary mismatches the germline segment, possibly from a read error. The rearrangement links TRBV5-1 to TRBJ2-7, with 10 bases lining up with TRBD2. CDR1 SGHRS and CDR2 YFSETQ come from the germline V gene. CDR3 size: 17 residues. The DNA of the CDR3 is TGCGCCAGCAGGTTGGGGACGGTAGCGGGAGGATCAGGAGAGCAGTACTTC. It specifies CASRLGTVAGGSGEQYF.

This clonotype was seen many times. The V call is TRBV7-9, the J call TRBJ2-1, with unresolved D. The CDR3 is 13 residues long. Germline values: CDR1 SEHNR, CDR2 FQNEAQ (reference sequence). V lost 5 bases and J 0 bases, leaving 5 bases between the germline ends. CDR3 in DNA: TGTGCCAGCAGCACTACCTCCTACAATGAGCAGTTCTTC. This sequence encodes CASSTTSYNEQFF.

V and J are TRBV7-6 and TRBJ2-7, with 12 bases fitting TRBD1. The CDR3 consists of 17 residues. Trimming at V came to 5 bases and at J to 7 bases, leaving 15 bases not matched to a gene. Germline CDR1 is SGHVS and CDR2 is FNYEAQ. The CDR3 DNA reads TGTGCCAGCAGCCCCACCGACCGGGACAGGGGGCTTCAAGAGCAGTACTTC. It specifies CASSPTDRDRGLQEQYF.

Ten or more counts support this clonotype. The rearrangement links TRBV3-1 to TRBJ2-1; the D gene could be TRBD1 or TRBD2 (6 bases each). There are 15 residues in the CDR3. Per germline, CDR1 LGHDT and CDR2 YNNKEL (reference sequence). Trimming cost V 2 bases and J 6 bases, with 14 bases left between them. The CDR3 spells CASSQMGRGGNEQFF. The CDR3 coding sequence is TGTGCCAGCAGCCAAATGGGCAGGGGAGGCAATGAGCAGTTCTTC.

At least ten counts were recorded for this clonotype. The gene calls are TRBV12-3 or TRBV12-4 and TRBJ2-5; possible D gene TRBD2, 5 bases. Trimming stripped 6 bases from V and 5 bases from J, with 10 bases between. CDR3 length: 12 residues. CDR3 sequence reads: CASRGSAETQYF. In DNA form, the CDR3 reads TGTGCCAGCAGGGGGAGTGCGGAGACCCAGTACTTC.